The present T cell receptor beta chain was sequenced within a study of ipilimumab plus nivolumab after autologous stem cell transplantation. Only in-frame clones appear in the TCRdb table, and some are missing; sequencing was by immunoSEQ multiplex PCR. This sample carries around 16,000 clones, around 81% of them seen once, and the ten largest clones take more than 20%. CDR3 length: 18 residues. V was trimmed by 1 base and J by 0 bases, leaving 16 bases between them. From germline, CDR1 is SGHTA and CDR2 FQGNSA. Patients got 3 mg/kg IV nivolumab weeks 1, 4, 7, 10, then biweekly through week 26. The chain recombines TRBV7-2 with TRBJ2-1; D may correspond to TRBD1 or TRBD2 (5 bases each). The receptor was derived from a male donor with diffuse large B-cell lymphoma. The sample in question was PBMCs, obtained in a trial of ipilimumab plus nivolumab as post-transplant consolidation. CDR3 coding DNA: TGTGCCAGCAGCTTAGTTGGGACGGCGCTGAGCTCCTACAATGAGCAGTTCTTC. This codes for CASSLVGTALSSYNEQFF.